This entry features one T cell receptor (beta chain) sequence. The sample comes from a study of blood T cell repertoires in COVID-19. Study at large: The analysed material was cDNA or gDNA that came from T cells, B-cell-depleted T cells, or PBMCs.

The germline V gene has CDR1 LNHDA and CDR2 SQIVND (reference sequence). The CDR3 has 15 amino acids. The V gene lost 5 bases and the J gene lost 4 bases, with 15 bases spanning the gap. Repertoires were generated with immunoSEQ multiplex PCR, while TCRdb's copy carries only in-frame clones and drops some. The data hold 45,000 or so clones, with around 82% observed a single time. The source material was peripheral blood. The TCR was taken from a woman aged 65 to 85 with acute or convalescent COVID-19. The V gene is TRBV19, the J gene TRBJ1-5; D is possibly TRBD1 (5 bases). CDR3 loop: CASSPQGLGNQPQHF. As DNA, the CDR3 is TGTGCCAGTAGTCCCCAGGGCTTGGGAAATCAGCCCCAGCATTTT.